What follows are 25 T cell receptor beta chains derived from one specimen sequenced in a study of cytotoxic CD8 clonotypes in ibrutinib-treated CLL (dated by TCRdb to about 2021). Preparation of the library involved the immunoSEQ multiplex PCR assay. TCRdb mirrors the immuneACCESS table, restricted to in-frame sequences. Some clones are absent from its copies; in checked studies, under half trace to an unresolved V gene, and the reason for the others is unknown. This sample holds around 250,000 clones; around 70% were observed only once. The ten largest make up 15% to 17% of the sample. According to the study, the label for this sample's time point signals: roughly 2 years on ibrutinib. Sequenced here: PBMCs, sampled after 24 months of ibrutinib treatment. These receptors originate from a human donor with chronic lymphocytic leukemia.

The rearrangement links TRBV4-1 to TRBJ1-5; D unresolved. V dropped 0 bases and J dropped 0 bases, with 9 bases sitting between them. The germline V gene encodes CDR1 MGHRA and CDR2 YSYEKL. This CDR3 region has 16 residues. CDR3 sequence (DNA): TGCGCCAGCAGCCAAGAGGAACATAATAGCAATCAGCCCCAGCATTTT. Amino acid sequence: CASSQEEHNSNQPQHF.

This clone showed up just a few times. This chain connects TRBV29-1 to TRBJ2-1; tentative D call: TRBD2 (5 bases). Germline V gene lookup returns CDR1 SQVTM and CDR2 ANQGSEA. The CDR3 has 12 residues. Between the trimmed V and J ends, which lost 7 bases and 1 base, there was a span of 8 bases. The CDR3 region is CSDGSSYNEQFF. The CDR3 DNA follows: TGCAGCGATGGGAGTTCCTACAATGAGCAGTTCTTC.

The rearrangement joins TRBV5-1 to TRBJ2-1; D is possibly TRBD2 (5 bases). The CDR3 extends over 16 amino acids. Per the germline V gene, CDR1 is SGHRS and CDR2 is YFSETQ. The V end lost 0 bases, the J end lost 0 bases, and 10 bases lay between the germline ends. The CDR3, as DNA: TGCGCCAGCAGCTTGGGGATTAGCGTCTCCTACAATGAGCAGTTCTTC. This encodes CASSLGISVSYNEQFF.

This clone has only a few counts. The CDR3 DNA follows: TGTGCCAGCAGCCTCGGACAGGGGAGAGGCTACACCTTC. It is translated as CASSLGQGRGYTF. The chain is built from TRBV9 and TRBJ1-2; TRBD1 matches at 9 bases. The CDR3 extends over 13 amino acids. The germline V gene encodes CDR1 SGDLS and CDR2 YYNGEE. J lost 8 bases, V lost 4 bases, and 6 bases had no gene match. The complete variable domain, with remaining parts taken from reference TRBV9 and TRBJ1-2, reads DSGVTQTPKHLITATGQRVTLRCSPRSGDLSVYWYQQSLDQGLQFLIQYYNGEERAKGNILERFSAQQFPDLHSELNLSSLELGDSALYFCASSLGQGRGYTFGSGTRLTVV.

This chain connects TRBV9 to TRBJ2-1; no reliable D call. Germline V lookup: CDR1 SGDLS, CDR2 YYNGEE. The CDR3 is 16 amino acids. V lost 0 bases, J lost 0 bases, and 10 bases lay in between. The CDR3 spells CASSVGVYGSYNEQFF. DNA of the CDR3: TGTGCCAGCAGCGTAGGAGTATATGGCTCCTACAATGAGCAGTTCTTC.

The chain recombines TRBV7-2 with TRBJ1-5, with D unclear. Trimming left V 2 bases short and J 4 bases short, with 12 bases between. This CDR3 has 15 amino acids. Germline V gene sequence: CDR1 SGHTA, CDR2 FQGNSA. CDR3 residues: CASSLQLLGNQPQHF. Written as DNA, the CDR3 is TGTGCCAGCAGCTTACAACTTTTGGGGAATCAGCCCCAGCATTTT.

The V gene is TRBV27, the J gene TRBJ1-1; 8 positions match TRBD1. The germline gives CDR1 MNHEY, CDR2 SMNVEV (reference sequence). Trimming cost V 0 bases and J 10 bases; bases outside gene matches: 4. This CDR3 has 13 amino acids. CDR3 nucleotide sequence: TGTGCCAGCAGTTTATCTCCGGACAGGGCAGCTTTCTTT. Its translation is CASSLSPDRAAFF.

This clone was recorded only once. As DNA, the CDR3 is TGTGCCAGTAATTGGGCAGGCCACGGCTACACCTTC. It codes for CASNWAGHGYTF. The gene calls are TRBV19 and TRBJ1-2; D unresolved. The germline gives CDR1 LNHDA, CDR2 SQIVND (reference sequence). The CDR3 sequence is 12 residues long. V was trimmed by 7 bases and J by 8 bases, leaving 14 bases between them.

The chain recombines TRBV28 with TRBJ2-7; tentative D call: TRBD2 (5 bases). V shed 7 bases and J shed 4 bases, with 14 bases lying between them. This CDR3 has 13 residues. Germline V gives CDR1 MDHEN, CDR2 SYDVKM. Here the CDR3 DNA reads TGTGCCAGCACCCTCCTGGGAGATTACGAGCAGTACTTC. It yields the protein CASTLLGDYEQYF.

The chain combines TRBV28 with TRBJ2-7; 8 nucleotides align to TRBD1. The J segment lost 6 bases and the V segment lost 8 bases, leaving 12 bases of the junction unmatched. This CDR3 comprises 14 residues. CDR1 MDHEN and CDR2 SYDVKM come from the germline V gene. The CDR3 DNA follows: TGTGCCAGCGGACGAAGGACAGGGCACCCCGAGCAGTACTTC. Protein sequence: CASGRRTGHPEQYF. Full variable domain (remainder filled in from reference TRBV28 and TRBJ2-7): DVKVTQSSRYLVKRTGEKVFLECVQDMDHENMFWYRQDPGLGLRLIYFSYDVKMKEKGDIPEGYSVSREKKERFSLILESASTNQTSMYLCASGRRTGHPEQYFGPGTRLTVT.

This clone is a singleton in its sample. The chain has TRBV6-4 and TRBJ2-2, with 7 bases aligning to TRBD1. The CDR3 is 16 amino acids. V shed 4 bases, J shed 2 bases, and the junction held 7 bases outside the gene matches. Germline assignment: CDR1 MRHNA and CDR2 SNTAGT. CDR3: CASSAEGAPNTGELFF. The CDR3 DNA follows: TGTGCCAGCAGTGCCGAGGGGGCCCCAAACACCGGGGAGCTGTTTTTT.

The chain recombines TRBV6-5 with TRBJ1-3; D possibly corresponds to TRBD1 (6 bases). The CDR3 loop spans 14 amino acids. The germline CDR1 and CDR2 sequences are MNHEY and SVGAGI. The V and J ends lost 5 bases and 2 bases respectively, with 10 bases between them. The CDR3 coding sequence is TGTGCCAGCAGTCAGACAGGACCTGGAAACACCATATATTTT. This codes for CASSQTGPGNTIYF.

This clone was seen a handful of times. CDR3 nucleotides: TGTGCCAGCAGACATAAGGGTGCAACTAATGAAAAACTGTTTTTT. Translating it yields CASRHKGATNEKLFF. The chain has TRBV7-8 and TRBJ1-4; D is undetermined. The CDR3 extends over 15 amino acids. Germline V CDR1 and CDR2: SGHVS, FQNEAQ. The ends were cut back, 6 bases at V and 0 bases at J, with 11 bases in the middle.

The gene calls are TRBV28 and TRBJ1-1; D not resolved. V was pared by 7 bases and J by 3 bases, with 12 bases between. The germline gives CDR1 MDHEN, CDR2 SYDVKM. This CDR3 is 13 amino acids long. In DNA form, the CDR3 reads TGTGCCAGCATTGCCCAGGTCGACACTGAAGCTTTCTTT. As protein: CASIAQVDTEAFF.

V usage is TRBV5-4 and J usage is TRBJ1-2; D may be TRBD1 (5 bases). V was pared by 4 bases and J by 4 bases, with 17 bases between. The CDR3 is 15 residues long. The germline CDR1 and CDR2 sequences are SGHNT and YYREEE (reference sequence). CDR3 nucleotides: TGTGCCAGCAGCGTGGGGGGTGGGGATGTCTATGGCTACACCTTC. It codes for CASSVGGGDVYGYTF.

This chain links TRBV14 with TRBJ2-1; the match to TRBD2 covers 7 bases. The germline V gene has CDR1 SGHDN and CDR2 FVKESK. Trimming removed 7 bases from V and 8 bases from J; junction bases left unmatched: 14. The length of the CDR3 is 15 residues. CDR3 loop: CASTHGAGARDEQFF. The CDR3 DNA is TGTGCCAGCACCCATGGCGCGGGAGCCCGAGATGAGCAGTTCTTC.

The chain joins TRBV7-8 to TRBJ2-5; D unresolved. V gave up 4 bases and J gave up 2 bases, with 20 bases separating them. The CDR3 sequence is 17 residues long. Germline-derived CDR1 and CDR2 are SGHVS and FQNEAQ. CDR3 loop: CASSSPIDMGYQETQYF. The CDR3, as DNA: TGTGCCAGCAGCTCGCCAATCGACATGGGGTATCAAGAGACCCAGTACTTC.

The chain is built from TRBV27 and TRBJ1-1; D uncertain. Germline loops: CDR1 MNHEY, CDR2 SMNVEV (reference sequence). This CDR3 is built from 14 residues. V was clipped by 10 bases and J by 1 base, with 16 bases between them. CDR3 loop: CATRPLDRNTEAFF. CDR3 DNA: TGTGCCACCAGGCCTTTGGACCGGAACACTGAAGCTTTCTTT.

V usage is TRBV28 and J usage is TRBJ2-5; D gene ambiguous. This CDR3 is 14 amino acids long. CDR1 and CDR2 from the germline V gene are MDHEN and SYDVKM. The germline V and J ends were trimmed by 4 bases and 5 bases, with 14 bases remaining between them. CDR3 in DNA: TGTGCCAGCAGTTCGGACCAAACTCGGGAGACCCAGTACTTC. The encoded protein is CASSSDQTRETQYF.

The CDR3 sequence: CASSLGRGGEQYF. DNA for the CDR3: TGTGCCAGCAGTTTAGGACGGGGAGGCGAGCAGTACTTC. The chain joins TRBV27 to TRBJ2-7, with D tentatively TRBD2 (6 bases). The germline V and J ends were trimmed by 2 bases and 6 bases, with 11 bases remaining between them. The CDR3 is made up of 13 amino acids. Germline CDR1 reads MNHEY; CDR2 reads SMNVEV (reference sequence).

The V gene is TRBV5-1, the J gene TRBJ2-3; tentatively, D is TRBD2 (5 bases). The CDR3 loop spans 16 amino acids. Germline CDR1 reads SGHRS; CDR2 reads YFSETQ. V lost 0 bases to trimming and J lost 3 bases, with 14 bases between them. CDR3 sequence: CASSLGLRERTDTQYF. The CDR3 DNA follows: TGCGCCAGCAGCTTGGGGTTACGGGAACGGACAGATACGCAGTATTTT.

The chain recombines TRBV29-1 with TRBJ2-7; possible D gene TRBD2, 6 bases. V gave up 7 bases and J gave up 5 bases, with 18 bases separating them. The CDR3 is 13 residues long. Germline V gives CDR1 SQVTM, CDR2 ANQGSEA. CDR3 protein: CSGRDGRLNEQYF. In DNA, the CDR3 is TGCAGCGGGCGGGACGGGCGGCTCAACGAGCAGTACTTC.

The chain recombines TRBV5-6 with TRBJ1-4; D gene uncertain. Trimming removed 2 bases from V and 7 bases from J, with 12 bases in between. Germline V lookup: CDR1 SGHDT, CDR2 YYEEEE. The CDR3 runs to 14 residues. CDR3 residues: CASSLPGVGEKLFF. The CDR3 bases are TGTGCCAGCAGCTTACCAGGTGTGGGTGAAAAACTGTTTTTT.

The V call is TRBV18, the J call TRBJ2-5; D not certain. V lost 5 bases to trimming and J lost 4 bases, with 5 bases between them. Germline CDR1 is KGHSH and CDR2 is LQKENI. CDR3 length: 11 amino acids. The CDR3 DNA is TGTGCCAGCTCAGTGTCAGAGACCCAGTACTTC. This encodes CASSVSETQYF.

The chain is built from TRBV5-1 and TRBJ2-1; D is unclear. This CDR3 has 16 residues. Germline V gene sequence: CDR1 SGHRS, CDR2 YFSETQ. V gave up 2 bases and J gave up 0 bases, with 12 bases separating them. DNA of the CDR3: TGCGCCAGCAGCTTACAAGGCGCCAGCTCCTACAATGAGCAGTTCTTC. It is translated as CASSLQGASSYNEQFF.